This T cell receptor (beta chain) was found in a study of shared clonotypes between healthy human individuals. Germline V lookup: CDR1 SGHDT, CDR2 YYEEEE. V lost 1 base and J 10 bases, leaving 6 bases between the germline ends. The CDR3 is made up of 11 amino acids. Libraries were prepared by immunoSEQ multiplex PCR; TCRdb keeps only in-frame clonotypes and omits some of them. In the table there are about 1.1 million clones, 70% to 80% of which are singletons. Sequencing input: memory CD4+ T cells from PBMCs. Stated subset: CD45RA-negative fraction. The gene calls are TRBV5-6 and TRBJ2-1; D not certain. The TCR was taken from a man younger than 30 in good health. Some clones in this sample may be carry-over from other donors' samples. As DNA, the CDR3 is TGTGCCAGCAGCTTGTTTTTAGAGCAGTTCTTC. Amino acid sequence: CASSLFLEQFF.